This T cell receptor beta chain was found in a study of long-term antiretroviral therapy in people with HIV. An immunoSEQ assay, version v3.0, was performed at survey level. Some clones are missing from TCRdb's copy, which holds only in-frame ones; the method was immunoSEQ multiplex PCR. This table has some 14,000 clones, about 82% appearing once. Note on this clone: Antigen unknown.

None of the participants with HIV were treated outside the United States. Overall study results and limits: Despite increasing after ART, diversity remained lower than that of transplant donor controls.

Sequencing was performed on unsorted PBMCs, taken 1.8 years before starting antiretroviral therapy. The origin of this receptor is a woman aged 40 to 50 with HIV.

Here the CDR3 reads CASSGGELFF. The CDR3 DNA is TGTGCCAGCAGCGGCGGGGAGCTGTTTTTT. The V and J genes are TRBV9 and TRBJ2-2; D not resolved. This CDR3 region has 10 residues. The germline CDR1 and CDR2 sequences are SGDLS and YYNGEE. Trimming took 3 bases from V and 7 from J, leaving 1 base between them.